The table lists the clone carrying this T cell receptor beta chain with a few counts. This sample stems from a study of control samples from healthy donors and cancer patients. Germline V gives CDR1 KGHSH, CDR2 LQKENI. Trimming took off 3 bases at V and 5 bases at J, with 10 bases between the two ends. The CDR3 runs 13 residues. Libraries were prepared by immunoSEQ multiplex PCR; TCRdb keeps only in-frame clonotypes and omits some of them. The sample lists approximately 86,000 clones, around nine tenths occurring once. Specimen: blood. The rearrangement joins TRBV18 to TRBJ2-5; no reliable D call. This receptor was taken from a man between 25 and 39 years old in good health. The CDR3 coding sequence is TGTGCCAGCTCACCCTCGACTTGGGAGACCCAGTACTTC. It translates to CASSPSTWETQYF.